The present TCR beta chain was sequenced within a study of somatic mutations in cytotoxic T cells in rheumatoid arthritis. Study at large: Blood (around 27 ml EDTA) from each patient was taken right after diagnosis, before any treatment.

After removal of 2 bases from V and 4 bases from J, the junction contained 5 bases not matched to a gene. Germline V lookup: CDR1 MDHEN, CDR2 SYDVKM. The CDR3 is 14 residues long. Authors' processing steps: Published virus-specific TCRB sequences matched only a few of the patient CD8+ clones exceeding 1%. TCRdb keeps only in-frame clones here, not all; method: immunoSEQ multiplex PCR. V and J calls and clone size are as listed in that table; D and trimming were resolved from the DNA. The sample holds about 19,000 clones; 75% to 85% are singletons and the top ten take roughly an eighth. Points from the study as a whole: Each of 8 out of 65 patients had a largest CD8+ clone that made up more than 20% of CD8+ cells. For patients with rheumatoid arthritis, CD8+ clonality went up with age, while healthy controls showed no such change.

Notes on this clone: Its antigen remains unidentified.

The source material was CD8+ T cells sorted from blood. This receptor was identified in an adult with rheumatoid arthritis. V is TRBV28 and J is TRBJ2-7, with 7 positions matching TRBD1. This CDR3 is CASSLRGRRYEQYF. The CDR3 bases are TGTGCCAGCAGTTTAAGGGGGCGTCGATACGAGCAGTACTTC.